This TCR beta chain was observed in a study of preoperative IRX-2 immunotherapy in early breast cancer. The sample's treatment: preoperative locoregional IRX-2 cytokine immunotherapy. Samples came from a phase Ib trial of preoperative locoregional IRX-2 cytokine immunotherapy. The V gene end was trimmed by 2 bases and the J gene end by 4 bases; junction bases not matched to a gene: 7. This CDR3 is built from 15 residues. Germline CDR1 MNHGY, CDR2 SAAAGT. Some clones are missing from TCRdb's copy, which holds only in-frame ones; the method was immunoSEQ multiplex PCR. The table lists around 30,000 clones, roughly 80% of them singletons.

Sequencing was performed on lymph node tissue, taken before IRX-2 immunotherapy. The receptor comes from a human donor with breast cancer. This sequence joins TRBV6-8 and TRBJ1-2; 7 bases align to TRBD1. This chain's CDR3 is CASSYQSQGTYGYTF. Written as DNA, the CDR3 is TGTGCCAGCAGTTACCAATCACAGGGGACCTATGGCTACACCTTC.